Each of the 26 T cell receptor beta chains below was sequenced from the same sample in a study of T cells after yellow fever vaccination (dated by TCRdb to the late 2010s). The treatment or condition label here, explained by the study, means: live attenuated yellow fever vaccine strain. The library was built by means of 5' RACE. Reads for this sample came from an Illumina HiSeq 2500. TCRdb trimmed public reads at Q25 via fastp, called clones via MiXCR and kept in-frame beta chains. Each CDR3 protein appears once, grouped with its most common genes and DNA. For this sample there are 350,000 to 450,000 distinct CDR3 sequences; approximately 5.7% appear just once. Clones ranked in the top ten supply approximately 15% of the sample. This sample comprised PBMCs, obtained 5 days after the yellow fever booster vaccination. The receptors were sampled from a man aged 30-40 years who received the YFV17D yellow fever vaccine.

This clonotype has a count of ten or more. A read error may account for a junction end that differs from germline. The chain employs TRBV7-9 and TRBJ2-3; D uncertain. The germline gives CDR1 SEHNR, CDR2 FQNEAQ (reference sequence). The CDR3 spans 10 residues. Here the CDR3 reads CASNSGAWDF. CDR3 nucleotides: TGTGCCAGCAACTCGGGCGCGTGGGATTTT.

This clonotype was seen a handful of times. V usage is TRBV6-1 and J usage is TRBJ2-1; 7 bases match TRBD2. In germline, CDR1 is MNHNS, CDR2 SASEGT. There are 17 residues in the CDR3. With V trimmed by 3 bases and J by 10 bases, 18 bases remained unmatched. In nucleotides, the CDR3 is TGTGCCAGCAGTGAGCTGTTGGGGGACTACCCTCGGAGGGAGCAGTTCTTC. Amino acid sequence: CASSELLGDYPRREQFF.

This clonotype was detected a few times. The chain links TRBV10-3 to TRBJ2-5; D possibly uses TRBD1 or TRBD2 (5 bases each). The CDR3 length is 15 residues. V was clipped by 0 bases and J by 0 bases, with 8 bases between them. Germline V gives CDR1 ENHRY, CDR2 SYGVKD. In DNA, the CDR3 is TGTGCCATCAGTGAGTCACGGGGCCACCAAGAGACCCAGTACTTC. It codes for CAISESRGHQETQYF.

This clonotype was picked up many times. The chain carries TRBV7-2 and TRBJ2-6; D is undetermined. Trimming shortened V by 3 bases and J by 4 bases, and 13 bases separated the two germline ends. Looked up from germline, CDR1 is SGHTA and CDR2 is FQGNSA. The CDR3 has 16 residues. DNA for the CDR3: TGTGCCAGCAGCTTCCCCTGGTACCTGGGGGCCAACGTCCTGACTTTC. It translates to CASSFPWYLGANVLTF.

The chain uses TRBV5-1 and TRBJ2-1, with 7 bases identical to TRBD2. This CDR3 has 14 residues. With 5 bases clipped from V and 8 bases from J, the junction kept 10 bases outside the gene matches. The germline V gene encodes CDR1 SGHRS and CDR2 YFSETQ. The CDR3 bases are TGCGCCAGCAGGTTTGGGGGGGGAGCCGATGAGCAGTTCTTC. It encodes CASRFGGGADEQFF.

This clonotype was seen repeatedly, ten times or more. The chain recombines TRBV7-2 with TRBJ2-2; tentatively, D is TRBD2 (5 bases). Trimming cost V 5 bases and J 4 bases, with 14 bases left between them. Germline V CDR1 and CDR2: SGHTA, FQGNSA. The CDR3 sequence is 15 residues long. CDR3 residues: CASSQRLATTGELFF. The DNA for the CDR3 is TGTGCCAGCAGCCAACGGCTAGCCACCACCGGGGAGCTGTTTTTT.

Turning to this clonotype: Since a much larger clone is just one base distant, this may be a read error. The chain joins TRBV20-1 to TRBJ2-3; no clear D gene. CDR1 and CDR2 (germline): DFQATT, SNEGSKA (reference sequence). Trimming left V 4 bases short and J 0 bases short, with 2 bases between. The CDR3 is 11 amino acids. CDR3 DNA sequence: TGCAGTGCTAACAGCACAGATACGCAGTATTTT. Translating it yields CSANSTDTQYF.

Points on this clonotype: Germline and junction disagree at one end, which may indicate a read error. V gene TRBV20-1 combines with J gene TRBJ2-7, with TRBD1 matching over 11 bases. The CDR3 length is 16 residues. From germline, CDR1 is DFQATT and CDR2 SNEGSKA (reference sequence). CDR3 sequence: CCAVGLGQGAFIEQYF. CDR3 nucleotide sequence: TGCTGTGCTGTCGGCCTTGGACAGGGGGCATTTATCGAGCAGTACTTC.

This clonotype was seen many times. J is TRBJ1-6 and V is TRBV7-2, with no clear D. Trimming took 5 bases from V and 2 from J, leaving 4 bases between them. Germline V gene sequence: CDR1 SGHTA, CDR2 FQGNSA. CDR3 length: 13 amino acids. The CDR3 DNA sequence: TGTGCCAGCAGCGGGACCTATAATTCACCCCTCCACTTT. As protein: CASSGTYNSPLHF.

The chain employs TRBV14 and TRBJ2-1; D is ambiguous. Germline values: CDR1 SGHDN, CDR2 FVKESK. Trimming stripped 4 bases from V and 5 bases from J, with 6 bases between. The CDR3 has 12 residues. The CDR3 reads CASSRGNNEQFF. CDR3 DNA: TGTGCCAGCAGCCGGGGTAACAATGAGCAGTTCTTC.

The CDR3 sequence is CASSLATGAQETQYF. CDR3 DNA: TGCGCCAGCAGCTTGGCCACCGGCGCTCAAGAGACCCAGTACTTC. The chain joins TRBV5-1 to TRBJ2-5; D gene uncertain. Trimming left V 0 bases short and J 2 bases short, with 11 bases between. The CDR3 is 15 amino acids. Germline V CDR1 and CDR2: SGHRS, YFSETQ.

This clonotype was seen many times. The chain uses TRBV11-2 and TRBJ2-7; TRBD1 aligns across 9 bases. V lost 4 bases, J lost 2 bases, and 3 bases stayed unmatched. The CDR3 is made up of 14 amino acids. Germline V gene data show CDR1 as SGHAT and CDR2 as FQNNGV. This CDR3 is CASSSRQGAYEQYF. DNA for the CDR3: TGTGCCAGCAGCTCCAGACAGGGGGCCTACGAGCAGTACTTC.

As for this clonotype: Germline and junction disagree at one end, which may indicate a read error. The chain uses TRBV5-1 and TRBJ2-7, with 16 positions matching TRBD2. The CDR3 covers 16 residues. Germline-derived CDR1 and CDR2 are SGHRS and YFSETQ. The CDR3 DNA reads as TGCGCCAGCGGCTTGGGGACTAGCGGGAGGGACTACGAGCAGTACTTC. Translated, it gives CASGLGTSGRDYEQYF. The complete variable domain, with remaining parts taken from reference TRBV5-1 and TRBJ2-7, reads KAGVTQTPRYLIKTRGQQVTLSCSPISGHRSVSWYQQTPGQGLQFLFEYFSETQRNKGNFPGRFSGRQFSNSRSEMNVSTLELGDSALYLCASGLGTSGRDYEQYFGPGTRLTVT.

V usage is TRBV2 and J usage is TRBJ2-7; tentatively, D is TRBD1 (5 bases). CDR3 length: 15 amino acids. Trimming stripped 7 bases from V and 3 bases from J, with 19 bases between. Germline CDR1 SNHLY, CDR2 FYNNEI. DNA for the CDR3: TGTGCCAGCATGGGCGGCAGGGTAATTGGCTACGAGCAGTACTTC. Its translation is CASMGGRVIGYEQYF.

V gene TRBV12-3 or TRBV12-4 combines with J gene TRBJ1-5; 7 nucleotides agree with TRBD1. CDR3 length: 15 residues. With 6 bases clipped from V and 3 bases from J, the junction kept 8 bases outside the gene matches. In nucleotides, the CDR3 is TGTGCCAGCAGCCCTGGACAGGTTTACAATCAGCCCCAGCATTTT. Its translation: CASSPGQVYNQPQHF.

The CDR3, as DNA: TGTGCCAGCAGTTACTCCCCCGGCATTAATCAGCCCCAGCATTTT. Its translation: CASSYSPGINQPQHF. The chain joins TRBV6-5 to TRBJ1-5, with unresolved D. The CDR3 is 15 amino acids. The V gene's germline CDR1 is MNHEY and CDR2 SVGAGI. V lost 0 bases to trimming and J lost 4 bases, with 10 bases between them.

This clonotype was detected many times. The chain combines TRBV3-1 with TRBJ2-7; 13 positions match TRBD2. This CDR3 has 14 amino acids. The ends lost 6 bases at V and 4 bases at J; junction bases unmatched: 3. Germline lookup yields CDR1 LGHDT and CDR2 YNNKEL (reference sequence). The CDR3 DNA sequence: TGTGCCAGCAGACTAGCGGGAGGGCCATACGAGCAGTACTTC. It yields the protein CASRLAGGPYEQYF.

There are many counts of this clonotype. This chain connects TRBV7-7 to TRBJ2-2, with D perhaps TRBD1 (5 bases). The CDR3 extends over 15 amino acids. Germline-derived CDR1 and CDR2 are SSHAT and FNYEAQ (reference sequence). Trimming took off 5 bases at V and 7 bases at J, with 17 bases between the two ends. The CDR3 sequence is CASSDNSAGIGELFF. Written as DNA, the CDR3 is TGTGCCAGCAGCGATAACTCGGCAGGGATCGGGGAGCTGTTTTTT.

The V gene is TRBV5-1, the J gene TRBJ2-5, with 10 positions matching TRBD2. Germline values: CDR1 SGHRS, CDR2 YFSETQ. The CDR3 is 18 amino acids. V shed 0 bases, J shed 5 bases, and the junction held 13 bases outside the gene matches. The CDR3 spells CASSLGSGRAFERETQYF. Here the CDR3 DNA reads TGCGCCAGCAGCTTGGGAAGCGGGAGGGCCTTTGAACGGGAGACCCAGTACTTC.

The chain uses TRBV29-1 and TRBJ2-7; possibly TRBD2 for D (5 bases). Germline CDR1 SQVTM, CDR2 ANQGSEA. V gave up 5 bases and J gave up 1 base, with 18 bases separating them. The CDR3 runs 15 residues. The DNA for the CDR3 is TGCAGCGTTTATCTTTTGGGAGCTCTTTCCTACGAGCAGTACTTC. This translates into CSVYLLGALSYEQYF.

Many counts were recorded for this clonotype. The chain combines TRBV24-1 with TRBJ2-1, with D maybe TRBD2 (6 bases). The CDR3 extends over 18 amino acids. Germline CDR1 is KGHDR and CDR2 is SFDVKD. The germline V and J ends were trimmed by 5 bases and 0 bases, with 19 bases remaining between them. In DNA form, the CDR3 reads TGTGCCACCAGTGCCTCAAGAACCGGGACTTACTCCTACAATGAGCAGTTCTTC. Encoded protein: CATSASRTGTYSYNEQFF.

This clonotype was detected only a few times. The rearrangement joins TRBV30 to TRBJ2-7, with D possibly being TRBD1 (5 bases). V lost 3 bases, J lost 0 bases, and 6 bases lay in between. The CDR3 extends over 12 amino acids. Looked up from germline, CDR1 is GTSNPN and CDR2 is SVGIG (reference sequence). The DNA of the CDR3 is TGTGCCTGGAGAGGGGCCTCCTACGAGCAGTACTTC. Its translation: CAWRGASYEQYF.

This clonotype occurred a few times. The chain joins TRBV5-1 to TRBJ1-2, with 8 nucleotides matching TRBD1. Trimming removed 0 bases from V and 8 bases from J; junction bases left unmatched: 6. In germline, CDR1 is SGHRS, CDR2 YFSETQ. The CDR3 spans 14 residues. CDR3 loop: CASSLGQGMIGYTF. The CDR3 coding sequence is TGCGCCAGCAGCTTGGGACAGGGGATGATCGGCTACACCTTC. Based on the CDR3 plus reference TRBV5-1 and TRBJ1-2, the full variable domain is KAGVTQTPRYLIKTRGQQVTLSCSPISGHRSVSWYQQTPGQGLQFLFEYFSETQRNKGNFPGRFSGRQFSNSRSEMNVSTLELGDSALYLCASSLGQGMIGYTFGSGTRLTVV.

This clonotype appeared a few times. The chain couples TRBV10-3 to TRBJ2-5; the match to TRBD2 covers 7 bases. CDR1 ENHRY and CDR2 SYGVKD come from the germline V gene. This CDR3 spans 14 amino acids. The J segment lost 2 bases and the V segment lost 8 bases, leaving 8 bases of the junction unmatched. The CDR3 here is CAIGREAIQETQYF. The CDR3 coding sequence is TGTGCCATCGGACGGGAGGCGATACAAGAGACCCAGTACTTC.

V gene TRBV20-1 combines with J gene TRBJ2-7, with D tentatively TRBD1 or TRBD2 (5 bases each). Germline CDR1 and CDR2: DFQATT and SNEGSKA (reference sequence). The CDR3 consists of 12 residues. Trimming pared 8 bases from V and 5 bases from J, leaving 16 bases between. Here the CDR3 reads CSSGPRLHEQYF. DNA of the CDR3: TGCAGTTCGGGACCGCGGCTCCACGAGCAGTACTTC.

This chain uses TRBV7-8 with TRBJ1-1; D perhaps matches TRBD1 (6 bases). The CDR3 extends over 14 amino acids. The V gene lost 3 bases and the J gene lost 1 base, with 9 bases spanning the gap. The germline V gene encodes CDR1 SGHVS and CDR2 FQNEAQ. The CDR3 nucleotides are TGTGCCAGCAGCTTTTCGACAGGGAACACTGAAGCTTTCTTT. It yields the protein CASSFSTGNTEAFF.